The 9 T cell receptor beta chains below come from one sample, sequenced in a study of T cell responses to AZD1222 COVID-19 vaccine. Some clones are missing from TCRdb's copy, which holds only in-frame ones; the method was immunoSEQ multiplex PCR. The sample holds roughly 71,000 clones; around 84% are singletons and the top ten take roughly 22%. The sample was peripheral blood, taken on day 0 of AZD1222 vaccination. These receptors were obtained from an adult in good health.

In this sample, this clone turned up a few times. V gene TRBV30 combines with J gene TRBJ1-3, with D possibly being TRBD1 (6 bases). The V and J ends lost 5 bases and 4 bases respectively, with 6 bases between them. The CDR3 covers 11 residues. The germline V gene encodes CDR1 GTSNPN and CDR2 SVGIG (reference sequence). This CDR3 is CAWDRGNTIYF. CDR3 bases: TGTGCCTGGGACAGGGGAAACACCATATATTTT. The entire variable domain, with the rest obtained from reference TRBV30 and TRBJ1-3, is as follows: SQTIHQWPATLVQPVGSPLSLECTVEGTSNPNLYWYRQAAGRGLQLLFYSVGIGQISSEVPQNLSASRPQDRQFILSSKKLLLSDSGFYLCAWDRGNTIYFGEGSWLTVV.

The rearrangement joins TRBV15 to TRBJ2-1; 7 bases are a match to TRBD1. In germline, CDR1 is LNHNV, CDR2 YYDKDF (reference sequence). The CDR3 sequence is 16 residues long. The V gene end was trimmed by 4 bases and the J gene end by 8 bases; junction bases not matched to a gene: 14. In DNA form, the CDR3 reads TGTGCCACCAGCATCCAGTACAGGGGTGAAGGCGATGAGCAGTTCTTC. It encodes CATSIQYRGEGDEQFF.

CDR3 sequence (DNA): TGTGCCAGTAGTTCCCTAGCGGGGCTGAACGGAGATACGCAGTATTTT. Translation: CASSSLAGLNGDTQYF. The gene calls are TRBV19 and TRBJ2-3; TRBD2 aligns across 9 bases. The CDR3 covers 16 residues. Trimming removed 5 bases from V and 5 bases from J; junction bases left unmatched: 11. Germline V lookup: CDR1 LNHDA, CDR2 SQIVND (reference sequence).

The rearrangement uses TRBV28 and TRBJ2-7, with 8 positions matching TRBD2. The CDR3 is 15 amino acids. From germline, CDR1 is MDHEN and CDR2 SYDVKM. The V segment lost 5 bases and the J segment 5 bases; nucleotides outside the gene matches: 11. The CDR3 DNA follows: TGTGCCAGCAGTCAACTCGCGGGAGGAGTAAACGAGCAGTACTTC. Translation: CASSQLAGGVNEQYF.

Note on this clone: The junction does not match germline at one end; this may be a read error. CDR3 DNA: TGTGCCAGCAGCGTAGGAGGCCAACTGGGGGACACTGAAGTTTTCTTT. Protein sequence: CASSVGGQLGDTEVFF. V usage is TRBV9 and J usage is TRBJ1-1, with D maybe TRBD1 (6 bases). The CDR3 is 16 amino acids. The germline gives CDR1 SGDLS, CDR2 YYNGEE.

The rearrangement links TRBV9 to TRBJ1-2, with TRBD1 as a possible D gene (5 bases). This CDR3 is built from 15 residues. Germline CDR1 and CDR2: SGDLS and YYNGEE. V was pared by 0 bases and J by 6 bases, with 15 bases between. The CDR3 is CASSVDSRGGNGYTF. As DNA, the CDR3 is TGTGCCAGCAGCGTAGACAGTCGGGGGGGAAATGGCTACACCTTC.

This clone was picked up one time. The rearrangement links TRBV19 to TRBJ2-1; D might be TRBD1 or TRBD2, each matching 5 bases. Between the trimmed V and J ends, which lost 3 bases and 4 bases, there was a span of 16 bases. Germline loops: CDR1 LNHDA, CDR2 SQIVND (reference sequence). The CDR3 contains 16 residues. The CDR3 DNA follows: TGTGCCAGTAGTATCCGGGACGGCGGGTCTTACAATGAGCAGTTCTTC. This translates into CASSIRDGGSYNEQFF.

The DNA for the CDR3 is TGTGCCAGCAGTTTATCGTCAGGGTTCTACGAGCAGTACTTC. The encoded protein is CASSLSSGFYEQYF. The chain recombines TRBV27 with TRBJ2-7; D possibly corresponds to TRBD1 (5 bases). CDR1 and CDR2 from the germline V gene are MNHEY and SMNVEV (reference sequence). V was trimmed by 0 bases and J by 3 bases, leaving 9 bases between them. CDR3 length: 14 amino acids.

The chain recombines TRBV7-8 with TRBJ2-3; TRBD2 aligns across 8 bases. The length of the CDR3 is 14 residues. The germline V gene has CDR1 SGHVS and CDR2 FQNEAQ. Trimming removed 8 bases from V and 4 bases from J; junction bases left unmatched: 8. This chain's CDR3 is CASASGGSSDTQYF. CDR3 nucleotide sequence: TGTGCCAGCGCCAGCGGGGGAAGTTCAGATACGCAGTATTTT.